This TCR beta chain was identified during a study of shared clonotypes between healthy human individuals. This CDR3 spans 16 amino acids. Trimming cost V 2 bases and J 11 bases, with 21 bases left between them. The germline CDR1 and CDR2 sequences are MNHEY and SMNVEV (reference sequence). The assay was immunoSEQ multiplex PCR, and TCRdb's table has in-frame clones only and misses some. The sample lists 550,000 to 750,000 clones, about 92% seen once, with 24% in the top ten. CD8 cells classed as naive were CD45RO-negative and positively selected for CCR7, excluding terminally differentiated effector memory CD45RA+ cells.

The chain carries TRBV27 and TRBJ2-2; either TRBD1 or TRBD2 may supply D (5 bases each). This TCR was recovered from a man aged 25-45 years in good health. The sequencing input was naive CD8+ T cells sorted from blood. In nucleotides, the CDR3 is TGTGCCAGCAGTTTAGGGGCAGGGACGGTCTACTTCGAGCTGTTTTTT. Translation: CASSLGAGTVYFELFF.